The TCR beta chain under discussion was sequenced for a study of blood T cells in healthy people across ages. Then a second PCR, running roughly 7 to 11 cycles, was carried out with a sample-barcoded 5' primer and a J-beta primer mix. Each cDNA molecule, via a template-switch adaptor with 12 random nucleotides, was tagged. The yield of each sample was at least 2.5 million CDR3-containing paired-end reads. TCRdb called the 5' RACE reads again in MiXCR, with one record for every CDR3 protein. The sample consists of roughly 1.6 million distinct CDR3 sequences, roughly 30% of them appearing once. This clonotype came up a few times. Its matching antigen is unknown. The CDR3 spans 18 residues. CDR1 is SEHNR, CDR2 FQNEAQ, per germline (reference sequence). Trimming stripped 0 bases from V and 4 bases from J, with 20 bases between. Study conclusions and caveats: Diversity estimates from one million T cells were considered underestimates. Diversity of TCR beta correlated strongly with naive T cell percentage.

The sample comprised blood. V and J are TRBV7-9 and TRBJ2-3, with a tentative D call TRBD2 (6 bases). The TCR sequence derives from a woman between 25 and 40 years old in good health. CDR3 protein: CASSLAAVSREFPDTQYF. The CDR3 DNA follows: TGTGCCAGCAGCTTAGCGGCGGTATCGCGGGAATTCCCAGATACGCAGTATTTT.